The 7 T cell receptor beta chains presented below share a single source sample, sequenced in a study of blood T cell repertoires in COVID-19. Repertoires were generated with immunoSEQ multiplex PCR, while TCRdb's copy carries only in-frame clones and drops some. The sample has under 300,000 clones, 83% seen once. Material: peripheral blood. All receptors derive from a human donor in a cohort sampled during active COVID-19.

The genes are TRBV19 and TRBJ2-7; weak D call: TRBD2 (6 bases). V lost 0 bases, J lost 2 bases, and 8 bases lay in between. Per the germline V gene, CDR1 is LNHDA and CDR2 is SQIVND (reference sequence). The CDR3 is 14 residues long. The CDR3 spells CASSIDGGPYEQYF. The CDR3 region has the DNA TGTGCCAGTAGTATAGATGGAGGGCCCTACGAGCAGTACTTC.

The J gene is TRBJ1-1, the V gene TRBV6-6; 10 bases align to TRBD1. This CDR3 is built from 11 residues. In germline, CDR1 is MNHNY, CDR2 SVGAGI (reference sequence). V lost 6 bases, J lost 11 bases, and 3 bases stayed unmatched. The CDR3 region is CASSPDRGAFF. In nucleotides, the CDR3 is TGTGCCAGCAGCCCGGACAGGGGGGCTTTCTTT.

This clone has ten or more counts. The chain recombines TRBV11-2 with TRBJ1-4, with TRBD1 matching over 7 bases. The CDR3 is 17 residues long. Trimming removed 1 base from V and 12 bases from J; junction bases left unmatched: 17. The germline CDR1 and CDR2 sequences are SGHAT and FQNNGV. The CDR3 protein is CASSLVGRTGSNVELFF. The CDR3 bases are TGTGCCAGCAGCTTAGTGGGGCGGACAGGCTCGAACGTCGAACTGTTTTTT.

There are a few counts of this clone. The chain employs TRBV2 and TRBJ1-5; TRBD1 agrees at 9 bases. Trimming at V came to 7 bases and at J to 4 bases, leaving 5 bases not matched to a gene. Germline V lookup: CDR1 SNHLY, CDR2 FYNNEI. The CDR3 totals 14 residues. The CDR3 sequence: CASNWDRDNQPQHF. CDR3 DNA: TGTGCCAGCAATTGGGACAGGGATAATCAGCCCCAGCATTTT. Using reference TRBV2 and TRBJ1-5 for the parts outside the CDR3, the full variable domain is EPEVTQTPSHQVTQMGQEVILRCVPISNHLYFYWYRQILGQKVEFLVSFYNNEISEKSEIFDDQFSVERPDGSNFTLKIRSTKLEDSAMYFCASNWDRDNQPQHFGDGTRLSIL.

V usage is TRBV14 and J usage is TRBJ2-1; 10 nucleotides match TRBD2. Germline CDR1 and CDR2: SGHDN and FVKESK. V shed 6 bases, J shed 3 bases, and the junction held 8 bases outside the gene matches. The CDR3 totals 16 residues. The CDR3 reads CASSRSGTSVYNEQFF. CDR3 bases: TGTGCCAGCAGTCGATCCGGGACTAGCGTCTACAATGAGCAGTTCTTC.

This clone has a handful of counts. The chain is built from TRBV6-5 and TRBJ1-6, with D hard to call. This CDR3 contains 11 residues. The germline V gene has CDR1 MNHEY and CDR2 SVGAGI. V lost 5 bases, J lost 16 bases, and 12 bases lay in between. Written as DNA, the CDR3 is TGTGCCAGCAGTCCTACGGGTCTACTCCACTTT. This sequence encodes CASSPTGLLHF.

The chain joins TRBV11-2 to TRBJ1-2; maybe TRBD1 (5 bases). Trimming took 5 bases from V and 6 from J, leaving 10 bases between them. The CDR3 is 12 amino acids. Germline CDR1 reads SGHAT; CDR2 reads FQNNGV. CDR3 nucleotides: TGTGCCAGCAGCCAAGGGGCGAATGGCTACACCTTC. Amino acid sequence: CASSQGANGYTF.